The sequence of this T cell receptor beta chain was determined in a study of blood T cell repertoires in COVID-19. Turning to the study itself: The origin of the acute and convalescent COVID-19 samples was the United States, Italy and Spain. In each case, the material was cDNA or gDNA derived from T cells, B-cell-depleted T cells, or PBMCs.

Per the original data handling: Amplifying reference gene primers gave estimates of nucleated cell counts. Profiling relied on immunoSEQ multiplex PCR, and the TCRdb table lists in-frame clones only, not all of them. The V and J calls and clone size come from that table; D and trimming were worked out from the DNA. The sample holds approximately 67,000 clones, approximately 87% seen once. V was shortened by 5 bases and J by 3 bases, with 14 bases between the two germline ends. The CDR3 loop spans 14 amino acids. CDR1 and CDR2 (germline): SGHAT, FQNNGV. The V call is TRBV11-2, the J call TRBJ2-7; perhaps TRBD1 as D (6 bases). Sequenced material: peripheral blood. This clonotype was obtained from a man between 45 and 60 years old with active COVID-19. The CDR3 DNA is TGTGCCAGCAGCCTTCGACGACAGGACTACGAGCAGTACTTC. Protein: CASSLRRQDYEQYF.